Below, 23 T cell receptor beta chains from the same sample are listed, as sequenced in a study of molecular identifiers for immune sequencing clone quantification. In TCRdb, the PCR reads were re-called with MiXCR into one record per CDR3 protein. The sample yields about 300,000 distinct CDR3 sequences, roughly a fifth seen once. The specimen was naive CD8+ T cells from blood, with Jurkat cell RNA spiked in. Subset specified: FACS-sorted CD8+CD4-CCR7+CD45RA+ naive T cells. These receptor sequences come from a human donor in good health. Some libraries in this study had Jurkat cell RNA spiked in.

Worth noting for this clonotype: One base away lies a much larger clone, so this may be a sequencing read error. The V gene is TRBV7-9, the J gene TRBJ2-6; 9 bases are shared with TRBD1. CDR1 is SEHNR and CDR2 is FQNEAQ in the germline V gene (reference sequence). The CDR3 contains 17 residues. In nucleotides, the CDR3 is TGTGCCAGCAGCTCGGGACAGGGATTCTCTGGGGCCAACGTCCTGGCTTTC. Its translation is CASSSGQGFSGANVLAF.

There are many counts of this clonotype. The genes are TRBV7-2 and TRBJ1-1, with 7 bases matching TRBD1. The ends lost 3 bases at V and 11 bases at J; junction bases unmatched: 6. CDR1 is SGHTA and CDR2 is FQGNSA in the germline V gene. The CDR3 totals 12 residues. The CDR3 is CASSFDRVGAFF. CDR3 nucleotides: TGTGCCAGCAGCTTCGACAGGGTCGGCGCTTTCTTT.

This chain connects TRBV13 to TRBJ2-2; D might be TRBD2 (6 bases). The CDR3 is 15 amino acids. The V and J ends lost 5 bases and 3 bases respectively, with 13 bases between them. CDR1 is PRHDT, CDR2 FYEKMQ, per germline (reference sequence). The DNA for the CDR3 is TGTGCCAGCAGCGTGCCCGGGGACTACACCGGGGAGCTGTTTTTT. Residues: CASSVPGDYTGELFF.

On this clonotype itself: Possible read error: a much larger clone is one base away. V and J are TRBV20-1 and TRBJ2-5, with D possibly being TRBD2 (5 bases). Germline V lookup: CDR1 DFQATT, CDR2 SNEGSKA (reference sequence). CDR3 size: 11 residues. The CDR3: CSTGGEETRYF. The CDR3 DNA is TGCAGTACCGGAGGCGAAGAGACCCGGTACTTC.

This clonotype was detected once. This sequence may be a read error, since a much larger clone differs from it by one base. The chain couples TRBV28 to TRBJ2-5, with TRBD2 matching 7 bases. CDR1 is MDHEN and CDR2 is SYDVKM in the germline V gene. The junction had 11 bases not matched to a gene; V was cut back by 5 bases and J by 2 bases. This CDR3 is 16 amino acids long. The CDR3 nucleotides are TGTGCCAGCAGTGCCAGGACTAGAGGAGCACAAGAGACCCAGTACTTC. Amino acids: CASSARTRGAQETQYF.

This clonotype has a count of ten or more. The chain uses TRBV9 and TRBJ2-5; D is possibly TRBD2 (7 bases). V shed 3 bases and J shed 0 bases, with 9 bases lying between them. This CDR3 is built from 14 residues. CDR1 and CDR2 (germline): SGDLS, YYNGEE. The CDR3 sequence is CASSGGGNQETQYF. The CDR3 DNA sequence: TGTGCCAGCAGCGGCGGGGGCAACCAAGAGACCCAGTACTTC.

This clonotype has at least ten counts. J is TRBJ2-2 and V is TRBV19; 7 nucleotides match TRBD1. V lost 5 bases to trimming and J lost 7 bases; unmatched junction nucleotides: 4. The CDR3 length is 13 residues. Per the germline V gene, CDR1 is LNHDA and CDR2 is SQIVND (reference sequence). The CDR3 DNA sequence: TGTGCCAGTAGTGCGACAGGGATCGGGGAGCTGTTTTTT. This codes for CASSATGIGELFF.

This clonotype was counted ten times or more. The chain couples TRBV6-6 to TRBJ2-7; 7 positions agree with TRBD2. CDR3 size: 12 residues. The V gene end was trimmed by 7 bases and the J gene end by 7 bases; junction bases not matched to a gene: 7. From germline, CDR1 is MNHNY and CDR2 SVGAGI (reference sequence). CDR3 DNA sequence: TGTGCCAGCAACGCGGGGGTGGAGGAGCAGTACTTC. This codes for CASNAGVEEQYF.

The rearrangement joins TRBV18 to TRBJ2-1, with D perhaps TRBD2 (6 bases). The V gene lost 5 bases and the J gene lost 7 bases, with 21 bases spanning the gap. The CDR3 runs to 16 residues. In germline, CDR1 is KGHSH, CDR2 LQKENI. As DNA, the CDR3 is TGTGCCAGCTCAACGACAGTTAGCGGAAAAATAAATGAGCAGTTCTTC. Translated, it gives CASSTTVSGKINEQFF.

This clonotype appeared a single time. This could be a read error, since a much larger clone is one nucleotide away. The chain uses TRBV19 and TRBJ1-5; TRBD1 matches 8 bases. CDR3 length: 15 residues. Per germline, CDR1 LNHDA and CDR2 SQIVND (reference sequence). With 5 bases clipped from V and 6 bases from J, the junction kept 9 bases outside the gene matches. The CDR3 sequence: CASSVGAGGPQPQHF. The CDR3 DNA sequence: TGTGCCAGTAGTGTTGGTGCAGGGGGCCCTCAGCCCCAGCATTTT.

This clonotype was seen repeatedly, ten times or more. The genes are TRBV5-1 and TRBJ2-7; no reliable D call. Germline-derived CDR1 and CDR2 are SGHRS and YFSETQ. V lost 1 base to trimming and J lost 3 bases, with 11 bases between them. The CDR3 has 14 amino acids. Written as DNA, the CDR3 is TGCGCCAGCAGCTTGCCTCAGGAGAACTACGAGCAGTACTTC. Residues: CASSLPQENYEQYF.

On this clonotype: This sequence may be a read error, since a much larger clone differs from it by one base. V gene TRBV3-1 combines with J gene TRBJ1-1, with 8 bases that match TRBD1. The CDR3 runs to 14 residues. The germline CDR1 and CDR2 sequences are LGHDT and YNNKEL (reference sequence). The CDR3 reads CAGSQVGQGDEAFF. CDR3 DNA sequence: TGTGCCGGCAGCCAAGTCGGACAGGGCGATGAAGCTTTCTTT.

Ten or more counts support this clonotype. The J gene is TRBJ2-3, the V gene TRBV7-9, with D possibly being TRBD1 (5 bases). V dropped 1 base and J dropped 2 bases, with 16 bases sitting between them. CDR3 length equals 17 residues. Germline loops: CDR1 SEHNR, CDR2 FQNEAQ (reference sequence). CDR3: CASSLGPGQRSTDTQYF. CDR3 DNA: TGTGCCAGCAGCTTAGGTCCAGGGCAGAGATCCACAGATACGCAGTATTTT.

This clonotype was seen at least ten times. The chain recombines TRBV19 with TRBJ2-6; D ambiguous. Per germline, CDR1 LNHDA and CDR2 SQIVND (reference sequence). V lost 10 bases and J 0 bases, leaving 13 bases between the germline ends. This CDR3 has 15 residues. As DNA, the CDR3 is TGTGCCACTACGTTACGGTACTCTGGGGCCAACGTCCTGACTTTC. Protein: CATTLRYSGANVLTF.

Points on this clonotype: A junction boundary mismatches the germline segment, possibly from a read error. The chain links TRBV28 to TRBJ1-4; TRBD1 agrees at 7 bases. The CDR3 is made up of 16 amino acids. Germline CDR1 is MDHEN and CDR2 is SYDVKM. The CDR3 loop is CASSLLFVRGNENLFF. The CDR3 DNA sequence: TGTGCCAGCAGTCTTCTATTTGTCAGGGGGAATGAAAACCTGTTTTTT.

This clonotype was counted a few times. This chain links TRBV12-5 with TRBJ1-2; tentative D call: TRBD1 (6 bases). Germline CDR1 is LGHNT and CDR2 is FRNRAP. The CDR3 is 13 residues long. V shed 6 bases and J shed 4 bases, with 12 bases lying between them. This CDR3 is CASGYGGPYGYTF. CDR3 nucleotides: TGTGCTAGTGGCTACGGGGGGCCCTATGGCTACACCTTC. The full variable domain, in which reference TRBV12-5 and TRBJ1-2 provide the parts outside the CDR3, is DARVTQTPRHKVTEMGQEVTMRCQPILGHNTVFWYRQTMMQGLELLAYFRNRAPLDDSGMPKDRFSAEMPDATLATLKIQPSEPRDSAVYFCASGYGGPYGYTFGSGTRLTVV.

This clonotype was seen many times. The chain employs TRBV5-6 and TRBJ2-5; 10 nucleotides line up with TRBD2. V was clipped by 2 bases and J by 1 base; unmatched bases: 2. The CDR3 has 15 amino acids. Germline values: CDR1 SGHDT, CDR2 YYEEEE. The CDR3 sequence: CASSFWTSGQETQYF. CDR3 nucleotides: TGTGCCAGCAGCTTTTGGACTAGCGGCCAAGAGACCCAGTACTTC.

The CDR3: CASSKRTGNYEQYF. In nucleotides, the CDR3 is TGTGCCAGCAGTAAACGGACAGGAAACTACGAGCAGTACTTC. The chain couples TRBV6-2 or TRBV6-3 to TRBJ2-7; 7 nucleotides align to TRBD1. V gave up 5 bases and J gave up 3 bases; unmatched junction bases: 7. CDR3 length: 14 residues. Germline V gives CDR1 MNHEY, CDR2 SVGEGT.

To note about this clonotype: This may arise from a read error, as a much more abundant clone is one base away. The DNA of the CDR3 is TGTGCCAGCAGCTCGATAAGCGGGAGCCAGCGAGAGACCCAGTACTTC. Amino acids: CASSSISGSQRETQYF. The chain employs TRBV7-9 and TRBJ2-5, with 8 bases fitting TRBD2. This CDR3 comprises 16 residues. Germline CDR1 and CDR2: SEHNR and FQNEAQ (reference sequence). V lost 4 bases and J lost 4; bases outside the gene matches: 11.

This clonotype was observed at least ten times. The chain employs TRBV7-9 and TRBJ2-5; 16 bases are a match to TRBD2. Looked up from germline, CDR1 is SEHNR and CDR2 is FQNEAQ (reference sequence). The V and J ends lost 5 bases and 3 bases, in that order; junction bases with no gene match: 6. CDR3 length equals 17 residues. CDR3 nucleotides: TGTGCCAGCAGCCCGGGACTAGCGGGAGGGCCAAAAGAGACCCAGTACTTC. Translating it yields CASSPGLAGGPKETQYF. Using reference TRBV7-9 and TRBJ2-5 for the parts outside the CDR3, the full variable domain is DTGVSQNPRHKITKRGQNVTFRCDPISEHNRLYWYRQTLGQGPEFLTYFQNEAQLEKSRLLSDRFSAERPKGSFSTLEIQRTEQGDSAMYLCASSPGLAGGPKETQYFGPGTRLLVL.

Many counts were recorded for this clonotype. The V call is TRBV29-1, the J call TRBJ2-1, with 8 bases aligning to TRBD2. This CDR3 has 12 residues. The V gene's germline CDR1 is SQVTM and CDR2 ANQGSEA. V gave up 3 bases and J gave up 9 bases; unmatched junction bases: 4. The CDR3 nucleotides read TGCAGCGTTGACAGCGGGAGTGGTGAGCAGTTCTTC. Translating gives CSVDSGSGEQFF.

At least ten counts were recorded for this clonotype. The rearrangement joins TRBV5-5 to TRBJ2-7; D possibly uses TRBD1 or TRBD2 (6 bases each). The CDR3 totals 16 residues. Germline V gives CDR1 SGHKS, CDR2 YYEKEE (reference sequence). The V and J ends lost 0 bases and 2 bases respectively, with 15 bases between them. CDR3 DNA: TGTGCCAGCAGCTTGGTAGGGGGGAAAACAACCTACGAGCAGTACTTC. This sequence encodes CASSLVGGKTTYEQYF.

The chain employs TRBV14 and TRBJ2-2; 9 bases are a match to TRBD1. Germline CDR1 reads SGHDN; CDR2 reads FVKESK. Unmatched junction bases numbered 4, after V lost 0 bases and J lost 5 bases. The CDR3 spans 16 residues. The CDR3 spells CASSQDDRGTTGELFF. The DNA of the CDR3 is TGTGCCAGCAGCCAAGATGACAGGGGGACTACCGGGGAGCTGTTTTTT.